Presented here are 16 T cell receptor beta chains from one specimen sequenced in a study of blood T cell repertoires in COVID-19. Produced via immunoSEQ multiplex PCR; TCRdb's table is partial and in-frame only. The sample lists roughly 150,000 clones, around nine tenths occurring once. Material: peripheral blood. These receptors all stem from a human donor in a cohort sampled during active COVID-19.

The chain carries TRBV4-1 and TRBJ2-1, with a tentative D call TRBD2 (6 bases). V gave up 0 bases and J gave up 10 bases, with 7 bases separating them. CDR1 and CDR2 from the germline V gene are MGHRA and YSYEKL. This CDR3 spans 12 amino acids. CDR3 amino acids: CASSQDGGEQFF. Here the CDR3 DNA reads TGCGCCAGCAGCCAAGATGGAGGGGAGCAGTTCTTC.

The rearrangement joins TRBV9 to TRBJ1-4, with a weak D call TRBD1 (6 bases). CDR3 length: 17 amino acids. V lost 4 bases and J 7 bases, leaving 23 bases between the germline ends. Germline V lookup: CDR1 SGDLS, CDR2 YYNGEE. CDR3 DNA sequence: TGTGCCAGCAGCCCAGGGGTAGGGCCAGGAGCGATTGAAAAACTGTTTTTT. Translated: CASSPGVGPGAIEKLFF. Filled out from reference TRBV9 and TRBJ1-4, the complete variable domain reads DSGVTQTPKHLITATGQRVTLRCSPRSGDLSVYWYQQSLDQGLQFLIQYYNGEERAKGNILERFSAQQFPDLHSELNLSSLELGDSALYFCASSPGVGPGAIEKLFFGSGTQLSVL.

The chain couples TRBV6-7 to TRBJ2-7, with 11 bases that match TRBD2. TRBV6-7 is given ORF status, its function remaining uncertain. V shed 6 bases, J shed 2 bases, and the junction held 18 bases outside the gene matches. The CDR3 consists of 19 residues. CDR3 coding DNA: TGTGCCAGCAGCAGCCCCGTGGTCCTAGCGGGAGGTCCCCCCTACGAGCAGTACTTC. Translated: CASSSPVVLAGGPPYEQYF.

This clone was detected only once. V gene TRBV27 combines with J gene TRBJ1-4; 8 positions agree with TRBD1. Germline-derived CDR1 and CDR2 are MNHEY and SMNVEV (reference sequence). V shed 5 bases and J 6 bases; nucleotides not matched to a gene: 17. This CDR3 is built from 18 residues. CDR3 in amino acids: CASSLGAGGKTYHEKLFF. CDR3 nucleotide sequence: TGTGCCAGCAGTCTTGGGGCAGGGGGCAAGACCTATCATGAAAAACTGTTTTTT.

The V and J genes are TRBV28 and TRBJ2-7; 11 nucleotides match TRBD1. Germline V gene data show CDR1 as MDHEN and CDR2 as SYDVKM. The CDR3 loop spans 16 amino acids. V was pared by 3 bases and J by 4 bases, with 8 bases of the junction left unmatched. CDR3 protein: CASSFSPGTGGYEQYF. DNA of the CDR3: TGTGCCAGCAGTTTCTCCCCCGGGACAGGGGGGTACGAGCAGTACTTC.

CDR3 sequence: CASSSAGGVNEQFF. In DNA, the CDR3 is TGTGCCAGCAGTTCCGCCGGGGGGGTAAATGAGCAGTTCTTC. The rearrangement joins TRBV28 to TRBJ2-1, with 8 bases fitting TRBD2. Germline V gene data show CDR1 as MDHEN and CDR2 as SYDVKM. Trimming took 4 bases from V and 7 from J; bases not matched to a gene: 6. The CDR3 is 14 amino acids.

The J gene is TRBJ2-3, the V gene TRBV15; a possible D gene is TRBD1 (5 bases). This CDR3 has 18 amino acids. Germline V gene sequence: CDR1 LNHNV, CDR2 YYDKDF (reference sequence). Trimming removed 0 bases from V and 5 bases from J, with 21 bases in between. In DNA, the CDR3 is TGTGCCACCAGCAGAGATGCTCACCGGGCAGGGTGGAAAGATACGCAGTATTTT. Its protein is CATSRDAHRAGWKDTQYF.

The CDR3, as DNA: TGTGCCAGCAGTCATAACCTAGCTCCCGGCACAGATACGCAGTATTTT. This translates into CASSHNLAPGTDTQYF. The V call is TRBV6-6, the J call TRBJ2-3, with D possibly matching TRBD2 (5 bases). The CDR3 has 16 amino acids. Trimming cost V 5 bases and J 1 base, with 16 bases left between them. CDR1 MNHNY and CDR2 SVGAGI come from the germline V gene (reference sequence).

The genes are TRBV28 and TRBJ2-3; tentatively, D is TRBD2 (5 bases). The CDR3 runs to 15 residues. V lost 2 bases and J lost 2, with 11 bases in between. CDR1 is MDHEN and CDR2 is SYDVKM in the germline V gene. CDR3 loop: CASSLRRAPTDTQYF. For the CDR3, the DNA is TGTGCCAGCAGTTTAAGGCGGGCTCCCACAGATACGCAGTATTTT.

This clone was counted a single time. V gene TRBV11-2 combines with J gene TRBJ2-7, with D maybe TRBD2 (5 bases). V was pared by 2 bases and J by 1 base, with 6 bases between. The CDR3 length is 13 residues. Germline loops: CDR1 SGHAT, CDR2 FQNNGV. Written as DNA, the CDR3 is TGTGCCAGCAGCTTAAGAGGGTCCTACGAGCAGTACTTC. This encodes CASSLRGSYEQYF.

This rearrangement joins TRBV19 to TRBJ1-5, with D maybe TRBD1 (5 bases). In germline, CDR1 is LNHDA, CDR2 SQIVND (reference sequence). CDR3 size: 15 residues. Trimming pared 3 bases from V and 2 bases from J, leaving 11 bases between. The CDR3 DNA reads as TGTGCCAGTAGTATCCCCCGGACACGCAATCAGCCCCAGCATTTT. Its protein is CASSIPRTRNQPQHF.

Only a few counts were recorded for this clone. The CDR3 region has the DNA TGTGCCAGCAGTTTCGGGGGGCTCGGAGGCGAGCAGTACTTC. Translated, it gives CASSFGGLGGEQYF. The chain has TRBV27 and TRBJ2-7, with D possibly TRBD2 on 7 matching bases. Germline V gene sequence: CDR1 MNHEY, CDR2 SMNVEV (reference sequence). The CDR3 length is 14 residues. The germline V and J ends were trimmed by 3 bases and 6 bases, with 15 bases remaining between them.

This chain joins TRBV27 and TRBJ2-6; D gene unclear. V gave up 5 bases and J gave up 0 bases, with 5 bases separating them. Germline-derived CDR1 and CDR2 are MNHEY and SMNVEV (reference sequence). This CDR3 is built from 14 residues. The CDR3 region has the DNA TGTGCCAGCAGTCCAAACTCTGGGGCCAACGTCCTGACTTTC. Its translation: CASSPNSGANVLTF.

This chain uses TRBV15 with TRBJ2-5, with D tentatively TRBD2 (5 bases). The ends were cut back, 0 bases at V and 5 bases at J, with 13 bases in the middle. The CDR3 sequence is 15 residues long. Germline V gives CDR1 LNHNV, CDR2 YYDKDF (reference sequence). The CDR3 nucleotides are TGTGCCACCAGCAGAGATCGGGGTGTAGGGGAGACCCAGTACTTC. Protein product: CATSRDRGVGETQYF. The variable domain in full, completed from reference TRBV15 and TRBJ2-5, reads DAMVIQNPRYQVTQFGKPVTLSCSQTLNHNVMYWYQQKSSQAPKLLFHYYDKDFNNEADTPDNFQSRRPNTSFCFLDIRSPGLGDTAMYLCATSRDRGVGETQYFGPGTRLLVL.

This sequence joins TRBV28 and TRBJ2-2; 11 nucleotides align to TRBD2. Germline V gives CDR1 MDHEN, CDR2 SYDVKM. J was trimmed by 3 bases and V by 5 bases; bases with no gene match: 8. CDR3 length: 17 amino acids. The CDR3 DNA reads TGTGCCAGCAGTCTTCCGACTAGCGGGATGTACACCGGGGAGCTGTTTTTT. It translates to CASSLPTSGMYTGELFF.

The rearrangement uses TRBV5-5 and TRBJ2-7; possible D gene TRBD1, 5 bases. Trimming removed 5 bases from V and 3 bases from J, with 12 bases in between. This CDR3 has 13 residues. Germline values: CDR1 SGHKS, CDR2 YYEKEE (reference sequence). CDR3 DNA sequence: TGTGCCAGCAGTTCCAGGGTCAGCTACGAGCAGTACTTC. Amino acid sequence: CASSSRVSYEQYF.